Below, 7 T cell receptor beta chains from the same sample are listed, as sequenced in a study of beta chain features in type 1 diabetes. Findings and limits, study-wide: Among all four CD4+ subsets, Type 1 diabetes patients had TCRB CDR3s that were moderately but significantly shorter.

These receptors lack a known antigen. Expressed TCRB transcripts were sequenced because the entire RNA isolate underwent reverse transcription. Assay: immunoSEQ multiplex PCR; the TCRdb copy retains only in-frame clones and omits some. The data show around 160,000 clones, about 8.1% seen once. What was sequenced was central memory CD4+ T cells from blood. These receptor sequences come from a woman aged 18-29 years with type 1 diabetes.

This clone was counted between two and nine times. The gene calls are TRBV7-3 and TRBJ2-7; 7 nucleotides align to TRBD2. The CDR3 is made up of 15 amino acids. The V and J ends lost 5 bases and 3 bases, in that order; junction bases with no gene match: 10. Germline CDR1 and CDR2: SGHTA and FQGTGA. The chain's CDR3 is CASSENGGTNYEQYF. The CDR3 DNA sequence: TGTGCCAGCAGCGAGAACGGGGGGACGAACTACGAGCAGTACTTC.

This chain connects TRBV14 to TRBJ2-6, with no clear D. V dropped 5 bases and J dropped 0 bases, with 11 bases sitting between them. There are 16 residues in the CDR3. Per the germline V gene, CDR1 is SGHDN and CDR2 is FVKESK. The DNA for the CDR3 is TGTGCCAGCAGCTCCACTTTCCTCTCTGGGGCCAACGTCCTGACTTTC. Translating it yields CASSSTFLSGANVLTF.

V usage is TRBV4-3 and J usage is TRBJ2-5; D is unresolved. The germline gives CDR1 LGHNA, CDR2 YSLEER. This CDR3 has 15 amino acids. Deletions cut 1 base from V and 5 bases from J, with 14 bases between. CDR3 residues: CASSQVELRRETQYF. The DNA of the CDR3 is TGCGCCAGCAGCCAAGTGGAACTGAGGCGGGAGACCCAGTACTTC.

This chain uses TRBV6-5 with TRBJ2-2; the D gene is possibly TRBD2 (5 bases). The germline CDR1 and CDR2 sequences are MNHEY and SVGAGI. This CDR3 is built from 11 residues. V lost 7 bases, J lost 7 bases, and 7 bases lay in between. Here the CDR3 reads CASIAYGELFF. The DNA for the CDR3 is TGTGCCAGCATAGCGTACGGGGAGCTGTTTTTT.

This chain links TRBV7-3 with TRBJ1-5; D unresolved. Germline V CDR1 and CDR2: SGHTA, FQGTGA. Trimming pared 5 bases from V and 5 bases from J, leaving 13 bases between. The CDR3 runs to 14 residues. The CDR3 sequence: CASSPSGGDQPQHF. The CDR3 coding sequence is TGTGCCAGCAGCCCTTCGGGAGGCGATCAGCCCCAGCATTTT.

This clone was seen more than once but under ten times. The CDR3 region is CASTRPTGTQHF. CDR3 nucleotide sequence: TGTGCCAGCACCCGGCCCACCGGGACCCAGCATTTT. This chain connects TRBV28 to TRBJ1-5; D remains ambiguous. V dropped 7 bases and J dropped 11 bases, with 15 bases sitting between them. This CDR3 spans 12 amino acids. Per germline, CDR1 MDHEN and CDR2 SYDVKM.

The rearrangement uses TRBV14 and TRBJ2-1; possible D gene TRBD2, 5 bases. This CDR3 has 14 residues. Between the trimmed V and J ends, which lost 3 bases and 3 bases, there was a span of 9 bases. Germline V gene lookup returns CDR1 SGHDN and CDR2 FVKESK. CDR3 sequence: CASSHTRDYNEQFF. For the CDR3, the DNA is TGTGCCAGCAGCCACACCCGGGACTACAATGAGCAGTTCTTC.